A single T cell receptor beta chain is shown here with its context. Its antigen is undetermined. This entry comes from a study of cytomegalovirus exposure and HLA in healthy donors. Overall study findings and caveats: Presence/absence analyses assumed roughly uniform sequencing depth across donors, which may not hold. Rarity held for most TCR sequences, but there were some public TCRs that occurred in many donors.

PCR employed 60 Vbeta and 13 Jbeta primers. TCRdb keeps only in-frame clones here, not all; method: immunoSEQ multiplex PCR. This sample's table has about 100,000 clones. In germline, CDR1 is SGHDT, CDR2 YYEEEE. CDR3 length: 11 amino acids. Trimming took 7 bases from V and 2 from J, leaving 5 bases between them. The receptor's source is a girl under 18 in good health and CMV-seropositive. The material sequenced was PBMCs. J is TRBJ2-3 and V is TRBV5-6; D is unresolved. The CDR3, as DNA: TGTGCCAGCGAGTCCACAGATACGCAGTATTTT. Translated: CASESTDTQYF.